What follows are 16 T cell receptor beta chains derived from one specimen sequenced in a study of T cells expressing NK-cell markers. TCRdb re-analyzed the 5' RACE reads; it lists each CDR3 protein once, without DNA. The sample has about 150,000 distinct CDR3 sequences. The sequencing input was blood T cells: a sorted CD56 or NKG2C T cell subset, CD4+ or CD8+ T cells, or bulk PBMC T cells (not recorded which). These receptors originate from a woman aged 50 to 65 in good health.

The chain couples TRBV27 to TRBJ2-1; TCRdb reports TRBD1, a call that lacks DNA to check it against. The germline V gene has CDR1 MNHEY and CDR2 SMNVEV (reference sequence). The CDR3 has 14 residues. The CDR3 protein is CASSSGTGYNEQFF.

V gene TRBV6-6 combines with J gene TRBJ2-5; without DNA, the TCRdb call of TRBD1 cannot be checked. Germline V lookup: CDR1 MNHNY, CDR2 SVGAGI (reference sequence). The CDR3 consists of 17 residues. CDR3 residues: CASSYPPRGVAQETQYF.

The CDR3 protein is CSARQGTFYEQYF. The chain recombines TRBV20-1 with TRBJ2-7. The germline gives CDR1 DFQATT, CDR2 SNEGSKA (reference sequence). This CDR3 has 13 amino acids.

The chain joins TRBV4-1 to TRBJ2-7; the TRBD2 assignment by TCRdb is unverifiable without DNA. The CDR3 runs to 16 residues. The germline CDR1 and CDR2 sequences are MGHRA and YSYEKL. The CDR3 reads CASSHTKTSGSYEQYF.

V and J are TRBV6-1 and TRBJ2-1. The CDR3 totals 14 residues. Germline CDR1 and CDR2: MNHNS and SASEGT. The chain's CDR3 is CASSEGPSAREQFF.

The chain couples TRBV7-3 to TRBJ2-3; TCRdb designates TRBD1, a call that cannot be tested without DNA. The germline V gene has CDR1 SGHTA and CDR2 FQGTGA. The CDR3 runs 14 residues. CDR3 residues: CASSSTWERDTQYF. Using reference TRBV7-3 and TRBJ2-3 for the parts outside the CDR3, the full variable domain is GAGVSQTPSNKVTEKGKYVELRCDPISGHTALYWYRQSLGQGPEFLIYFQGTGAADDSGLPNDRFFAVRPEGSVSTLKIQRTERGDSAVYLCASSSTWERDTQYFGPGTRLTVL.

The rearrangement joins TRBV7-8 to TRBJ2-2; TCRdb gives TRBD2 as the D gene, but with no DNA this cannot be confirmed. The CDR3 has 15 residues. Germline assignment: CDR1 SGHVS and CDR2 FQNEAQ. The CDR3: CASSPAGTHTGELFF.

The chain uses TRBV5-1 and TRBJ1-3. Germline loops: CDR1 SGHRS, CDR2 YFSETQ. This CDR3 is 16 amino acids long. CDR3 sequence reads: CASSLAGPIRGNTIYF.

The J gene is TRBJ2-1, the V gene TRBV12-5; no DNA is available, so the TRBD2 call from TCRdb remains unchecked. CDR1 LGHNT and CDR2 FRNRAP come from the germline V gene. This CDR3 has 15 amino acids. CDR3 sequence reads: CATTFRDSPYNEQFF.

J is TRBJ2-3 and V is TRBV7-9; TCRdb picks TRBD2, but there is no DNA to check that call. In germline, CDR1 is SEHNR, CDR2 FQNEAQ (reference sequence). The CDR3 runs 16 residues. The chain's CDR3 is CASSTKTSGSVDTQYF.

The chain couples TRBV4-1 to TRBJ1-1. Germline CDR1 is MGHRA and CDR2 is YSYEKL. This CDR3 has 13 amino acids. The CDR3 is CASSQDRVNEAFF.

The CDR3 protein is CSATQKTSGVTDTQYF. The V call is TRBV29-1, the J call TRBJ2-3; TCRdb gives TRBD2 as the D gene, but with no DNA this cannot be confirmed. Germline V gene data show CDR1 as SQVTM and CDR2 as ANQGSEA. There are 16 residues in the CDR3.

V gene TRBV14 combines with J gene TRBJ2-5; TCRdb names TRBD2, which stays unverified in the absence of DNA. Per germline, CDR1 SGHDN and CDR2 FVKESK. The CDR3 sequence is 18 residues long. CDR3 sequence: CASSQDSGGWGVQETQYF.

The V and J genes are TRBV12-3 or TRBV12-4 and TRBJ2-3. This CDR3 is built from 13 residues. The CDR3 region is CASSSRQPDTQYF.

The chain links TRBV27 to TRBJ2-5; TCRdb's D gene call, TRBD2, goes unchecked for lack of DNA. The CDR3 consists of 15 residues. Germline CDR1 and CDR2: MNHEY and SMNVEV (reference sequence). CDR3 sequence reads: CASSFVRGSLETQYF.

V is TRBV28 and J is TRBJ1-1; TCRdb picks TRBD1, but there is no DNA to check that call. Germline V lookup: CDR1 MDHEN, CDR2 SYDVKM. The CDR3 sequence is 16 residues long. Here the CDR3 reads CASSYGSQGRNTEAFF.